The clone carrying this T cell receptor beta chain has a single count. Its matching antigen is unknown. In the PCR, 60 Vbeta and 13 Jbeta primers were used. The assay was immunoSEQ multiplex PCR, and TCRdb's table has in-frame clones only and misses some. The sample contains about 200,000 clones, 60% to 85% of which appear only once. CDR3 length: 14 residues. The germline V gene encodes CDR1 SNHLY and CDR2 FYNNEI. Deletions cut 1 base from V and 4 bases from J, with 11 bases between. The data belong to a study of cytomegalovirus exposure and HLA in healthy donors. Whole-study context: One earlier analysis, a look at 150 million to 200 million T cells, found more than 100 million unique TCR beta sequences. Points from the study as a whole: CMV antigen specificity of a few CMV-associated chains was confirmed in vitro. The majority of TCR sequences were rare, yet some public TCRs appeared in many donors. Presence/absence results assume similar sequencing depth per donor, which may not hold.

The source is a woman in her thirties or forties in good health and CMV-seronegative. The V gene is TRBV2, the J gene TRBJ2-7; possibly TRBD1 for D (5 bases). Sequences were obtained from PBMCs. This CDR3 reads CASSEGDRYYEQYF. The CDR3 DNA sequence: TGTGCCAGCAGTGAAGGTGACAGATATTACGAGCAGTACTTC.